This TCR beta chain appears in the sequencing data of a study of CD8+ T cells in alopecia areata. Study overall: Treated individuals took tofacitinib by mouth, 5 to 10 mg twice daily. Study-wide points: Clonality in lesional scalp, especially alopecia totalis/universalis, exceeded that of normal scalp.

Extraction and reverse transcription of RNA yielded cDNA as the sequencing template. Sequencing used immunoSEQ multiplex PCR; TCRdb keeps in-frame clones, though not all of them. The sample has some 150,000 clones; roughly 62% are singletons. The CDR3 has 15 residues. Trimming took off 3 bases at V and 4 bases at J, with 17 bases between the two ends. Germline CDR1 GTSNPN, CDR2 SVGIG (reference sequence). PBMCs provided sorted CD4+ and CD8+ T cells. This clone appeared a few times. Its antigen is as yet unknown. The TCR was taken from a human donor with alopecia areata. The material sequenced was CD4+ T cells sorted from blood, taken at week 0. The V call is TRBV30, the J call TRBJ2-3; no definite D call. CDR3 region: CAWSPGPGRADTQYF. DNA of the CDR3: TGTGCCTGGAGCCCTGGGCCAGGAAGGGCAGATACGCAGTATTTT.